This T cell receptor beta chain was obtained from a study of response to subunit inactivated influenza vaccine. TCRdb redid the calling of the RT-PCR reads with MiXCR, one entry per CDR3 protein. The repertoire holds about 540,000 distinct CDR3 sequences, around 25% seen once, with about 3% in the top ten. This clonotype has only a few counts. The germline CDR1 and CDR2 sequences are SQVTM and ANQGSEA. Trimming removed 4 bases from V and 1 base from J; junction bases left unmatched: 4. This CDR3 is built from 13 residues. The sample also formed part of further work on T cells expressing NK-cell markers. From that paper: Generation of TCR beta cDNA was performed by 5'RACE template switching incorporating UMIs.

The rearrangement joins TRBV29-1 to TRBJ2-7, with 7 bases matching TRBD1. The clonotype comes from a man aged 45 to 65 who received an inactivated influenza vaccine. Source: CD4+ T cells sorted from PBMCs, taken roughly 12 days after vaccination. The CDR3 DNA is TGCAGCGTTGTGACAGGGCCGTCCTACGAGCAGTACTTC. Translating gives CSVVTGPSYEQYF.